The present entry profiles one T cell receptor beta chain with its context. Its antigen is unidentified. Sequenced by immunoSEQ multiplex PCR; TCRdb stores in-frame clones only, minus some. The table has about 42,000 clones, 80% to 90% seen once. The data belong to a study of STAT3 mutations in large granular lymphocyte leukemia. Whole-study context: Roughly half the longitudinally sequenced T-LGLL patients had canonical STAT3 mutations.

Study-level findings and limits: In T-cell large granular lymphocyte leukemia, about half of patients showed multiple immunodominant subclonotypes. Treatment regimens differed across patients between samplings. After therapy, about 35% of the 18 patients switched clonotypes, all new clones STAT3 wild type.

The source is a human donor with T large granular lymphocyte leukemia. Some clones in this sample may be carry-over from other donors' samples. Sequenced sample: PBMCs.

The CDR3 DNA sequence: TGTGCCAGCCAATCGGTTAGTGACAATCAGCCCCAGCATTTT. This gives the protein CASQSVSDNQPQHF. This rearrangement joins TRBV6-6 to TRBJ1-5; D remains ambiguous. Germline CDR1 reads MNHNY; CDR2 reads SVGAGI (reference sequence). This CDR3 has 14 amino acids. V was trimmed by 8 bases and J by 3 bases, leaving 14 bases between them.